This T cell receptor (beta chain) stems from a study of identical twins. In TCRdb, the 5' RACE reads were re-called with MiXCR into one record per CDR3 protein. Altogether around 650,000 distinct CDR3 sequences are present, about 7.1% being singletons, with the ten largest covering roughly 1.5%. Trimming cost V 6 bases and J 10 bases; bases outside gene matches: 8. The CDR3 consists of 12 residues. The germline V gene has CDR1 LNHDA and CDR2 SQIVND (reference sequence). Notes on the study in general: Twins shared out-of-frame alpha sequences with excess low generation probability.

Of note for this clonotype: Its antigen is unknown.

The data also belong to a second study, concerning yellow fever vaccine responses in identical twins.

The gene calls are TRBV19 and TRBJ1-2; 7 bases match TRBD1. The clonotype comes from a woman aged 18-35 years in good health. Sample: PBMCs. The CDR3: CASRLKGADYTF. CDR3 DNA: TGTGCCAGTAGACTGAAGGGGGCTGACTACACCTTC.